The rows below give T cell receptor beta chains drawn from one sample of a study of CD8 T cells in Susac syndrome. TCRdb reanalysed the immunoSEQ multiplex PCR reads using MiXCR and keeps one entry per CDR3 protein. The table lists roughly 100,000 distinct CDR3 sequences, approximately 94% of them singletons, with roughly 0.38% in the top ten. Sequencing was performed on CD8+ T cells from PBMCs. The receptors originated from a human donor with Susac syndrome. Both conserved end residues are part of each CDR3. Each record gives: J gene, clone size, V gene, D gene, CDR3 protein, CDR3 DNA. D genes are given only for firm matches. The size of a clone is reported for some rows only, either as once, few or many, or as a class for expanded clones.

>TRBJ1-1|-|TRBV6-4|-
CASSPEGLGTNTEAFF
TGTGCCAGCAGCCCCGAGGGGCTAGGGACGAACACTGAAGCTTTCTTT
>TRBJ2-3|-|TRBV2|-
CASSEGKDSTDTQYF
TGTGCCAGCAGTGAAGGGAAGGACAGCACAGATACGCAGTATTTT
>TRBJ2-7|-|TRBV7-9|TRBD1
CASSSWTGEGYYEQYF
TGTGCCAGCAGCTCGTGGACAGGGGAAGGTTACTACGAGCAGTACTTC
>TRBJ1-5|once|TRBV7-9|TRBD1
CASSSATGGPNQPQHF
TGTGCCAGCAGCTCCGCAACAGGGGGCCCCAATCAGCCCCAGCATTTT
>TRBJ2-3|-|TRBV1|-
CTSSPPLGGDTDTQYF
TGCACCAGCAGCCCCCCCCTGGGGGGGGACACAGATACGCAGTATTTT
>TRBJ2-5|-|TRBV12-3/TRBV12-4|TRBD2
CASSPTSGGGETQYF
TGTGCCAGCAGTCCGACTAGCGGGGGGGGAGAGACCCAGTACTTC
>TRBJ2-1|-|TRBV5-1|-
CASSLVGRSSYNEQFF
TGCGCCAGCAGCTTGGTAGGGAGAAGCTCCTACAATGAGCAGTTCTTC
>TRBJ2-7|-|TRBV29-1|-
CSVEEGLGRDTHEQYF
TGCAGCGTTGAAGAAGGCCTGGGAAGGGACACCCACGAGCAGTACTTC
>TRBJ2-3|-|TRBV6-2/TRBV6-3|TRBD2
CASSYSRKERGARDTQYF
TGTGCCAGCAGTTACTCGAGGAAGGAGCGGGGGGCAAGAGATACGCAGTATTTT
>TRBJ2-6|-|TRBV9|-
CASSGGTLERRGANVLTF
TGTGCCAGCAGCGGGGGGACACTAGAGCGGCGTGGGGCCAACGTCCTGACTTTC
>TRBJ2-7|-|TRBV3-1|TRBD1
CASSQTGTAPSSYEQYF
TGTGCCAGCAGCCAAACAGGGACAGCACCGTCCTCCTACGAGCAGTACTTC
>TRBJ2-1|-|TRBV25-1|-
CASSGRDNPYNEQFF
TGTGCCAGCAGCGGCAGGGACAATCCCTACAATGAGCAGTTCTTC
>TRBJ1-5|-|TRBV7-9|TRBD1
CASSFDRDGNQPQHF
TGTGCCAGCAGCTTCGACAGGGATGGCAATCAGCCCCAGCATTTT
>TRBJ2-3|-|TRBV27|-
CASSPEGGTDTQYF
TGTGCCAGCAGCCCCGAGGGCGGTACAGATACGCAGTATTTT
>TRBJ1-1|once|TRBV5-1|-
CASSFGSRTEAFF
TGCGCCAGCAGCTTCGGGAGCCGGACTGAAGCTTTCTTT
>TRBJ1-2|-|TRBV4-2|-
CASSPSGDDYGYTF
TGTGCCAGCAGCCCGTCGGGGGATGATTATGGCTACACCTTC
>TRBJ2-1|-|TRBV14|-
CASSQAGAGNEQFF
TGTGCCAGCAGCCAAGCAGGGGCGGGCAATGAGCAGTTCTTC
>TRBJ2-7|-|TRBV27|-
CASSPGTNYEQYF
TGTGCCAGCAGTCCCGGGACAAACTACGAGCAGTACTTC
>TRBJ2-3|-|TRBV3-1|-
CASGESTDTQYF
TGTGCCAGCGGGGAGAGCACAGATACGCAGTATTTT
>TRBJ2-5|-|TRBV14|-
CASSQGRGQETQYF
TGTGCCAGCAGCCAAGGGAGGGGTCAAGAGACCCAGTACTTC
>TRBJ1-1|-|TRBV27|-
CASSLMLNTEAFF
TGTGCCAGCAGTTTAATGTTGAACACTGAAGCTTTCTTT
>TRBJ2-7|-|TRBV5-6|-
CASSLRGRSYEQYF
TGTGCCAGCAGCTTAAGGGGACGGAGCTACGAGCAGTACTTC
>TRBJ2-1|-|TRBV19|-
CASTPGYNEQFF
TGTGCCAGTACCCCCGGCTACAATGAGCAGTTCTTC
>TRBJ1-1|-|TRBV19|-
CASSRRTDTGNTEAFF
TGTGCCAGTAGTCGGAGGACCGACACGGGGAACACTGAAGCTTTCTTT
>TRBJ2-3|-|TRBV9|TRBD2
CASSAYGGGVPDTQYF
TGTGCCAGCAGCGCTTATGGTGGGGGGGTTCCAGATACGCAGTATTTT
>TRBJ2-7|-|TRBV29-1|TRBD2
CSVDSLAGGRYEQYF
TGCAGCGTTGATTCCCTAGCGGGGGGACGCTACGAGCAGTACTTC
>TRBJ1-2|-|TRBV7-2|-
CASSLESRGPTGYTF
TGTGCCAGCAGCTTAGAGTCTCGGGGGCCTACGGGCTACACCTTC
>TRBJ2-1|-|TRBV5-4|-
CASTNTGTQNNEQFF
TGTGCCAGCACCAATACCGGGACTCAGAACAATGAGCAGTTCTTC
>TRBJ1-2|-|TRBV4-1|TRBD1
CASSRTGDGYTF
TGCGCCAGCAGCCGGACAGGGGATGGCTACACCTTC
>TRBJ2-3|-|TRBV6-2/TRBV6-3|-
CAVAGIASTDTQYF
TGTGCTGTAGCAGGGATCGCTAGCACAGATACGCAGTATTTT
>TRBJ2-7|-|TRBV3-1|TRBD2
CASSQDTSGGALYEQYF
TGTGCCAGCAGCCAAGATACCAGCGGGGGGGCTCTCTACGAGCAGTACTTC
>TRBJ2-6|-|TRBV9|-
CASSASEGANVLTF
TGTGCCAGCAGCGCCTCCGAGGGGGCCAACGTCCTGACTTTC
>TRBJ2-3|-|TRBV20-1|-
CSARERFGSRPGDTQYF
TGCAGTGCTAGAGAACGATTCGGGTCTCGCCCTGGGGATACGCAGTATTTT
>TRBJ1-2|-|TRBV29-1|-
CSVMFSSLNYGYTF
TGCAGCGTTATGTTCTCAAGCCTTAACTATGGCTACACCTTC
>TRBJ1-5|-|TRBV6-6|-
CASSYRTFQPQHF
TGTGCCAGCAGTTACAGAACATTCCAGCCCCAGCATTTT